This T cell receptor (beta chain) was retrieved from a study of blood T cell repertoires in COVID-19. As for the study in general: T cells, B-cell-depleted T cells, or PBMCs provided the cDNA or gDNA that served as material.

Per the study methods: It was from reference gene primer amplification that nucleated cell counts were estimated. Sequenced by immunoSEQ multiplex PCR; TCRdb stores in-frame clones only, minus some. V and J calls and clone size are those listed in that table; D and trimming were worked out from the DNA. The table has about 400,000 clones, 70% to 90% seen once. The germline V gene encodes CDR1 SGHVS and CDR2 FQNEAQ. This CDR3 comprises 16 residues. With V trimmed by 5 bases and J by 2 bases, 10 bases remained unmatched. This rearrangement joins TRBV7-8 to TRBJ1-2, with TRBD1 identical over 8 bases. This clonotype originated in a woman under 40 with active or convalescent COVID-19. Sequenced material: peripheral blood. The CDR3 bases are TGTGCCAGCAGCCTTGACACCAGGACAGGGAACTATGGCTACACCTTC. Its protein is CASSLDTRTGNYGYTF.